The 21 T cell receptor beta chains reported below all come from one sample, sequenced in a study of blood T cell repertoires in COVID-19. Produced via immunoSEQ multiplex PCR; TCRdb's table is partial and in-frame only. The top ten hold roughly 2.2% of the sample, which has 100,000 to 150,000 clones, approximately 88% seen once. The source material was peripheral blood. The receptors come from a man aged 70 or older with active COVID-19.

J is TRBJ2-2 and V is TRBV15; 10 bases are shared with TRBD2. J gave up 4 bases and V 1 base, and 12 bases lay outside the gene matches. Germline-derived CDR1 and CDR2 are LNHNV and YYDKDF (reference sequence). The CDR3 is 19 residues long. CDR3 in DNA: TGTGCCACCAGCAGAGTGGTTTCTAGCGGGAGCAAGGGCACCGGGGAGCTGTTTTTT. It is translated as CATSRVVSSGSKGTGELFF.

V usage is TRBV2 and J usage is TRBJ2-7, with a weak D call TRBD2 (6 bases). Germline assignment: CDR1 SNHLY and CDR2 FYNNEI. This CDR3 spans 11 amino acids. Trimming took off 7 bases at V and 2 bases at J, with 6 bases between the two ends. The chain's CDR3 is CASTGAYEQYF. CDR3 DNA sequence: TGTGCCAGCACGGGAGCCTACGAGCAGTACTTC.

The chain's CDR3 is CASSPGQGAYEQYF. Here the CDR3 DNA reads TGTGCCAGTAGCCCGGGACAGGGGGCTTACGAGCAGTACTTC. V usage is TRBV19 and J usage is TRBJ2-7; 12 positions match TRBD1. Trimming cost V 6 bases and J 4 bases; bases outside gene matches: 4. In germline, CDR1 is LNHDA, CDR2 SQIVND (reference sequence). This CDR3 is built from 14 residues. The whole variable domain, filled in from reference TRBV19 and TRBJ2-7, reads DGGITQSPKYLFRKEGQNVTLSCEQNLNHDAMYWYRQDPGQGLRLIYYSQIVNDFQKGDIAEGYSVSREKKESFPLTVTSAQKNPTAFYLCASSPGQGAYEQYFGPGTRLTVT.

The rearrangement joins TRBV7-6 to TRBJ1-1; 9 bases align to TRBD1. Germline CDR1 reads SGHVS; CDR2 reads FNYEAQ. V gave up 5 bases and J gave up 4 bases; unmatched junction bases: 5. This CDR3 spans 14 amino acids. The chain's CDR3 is CASSEGQGPTEAFF. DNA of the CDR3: TGTGCCAGCAGCGAGGGACAGGGTCCCACTGAAGCTTTCTTT.

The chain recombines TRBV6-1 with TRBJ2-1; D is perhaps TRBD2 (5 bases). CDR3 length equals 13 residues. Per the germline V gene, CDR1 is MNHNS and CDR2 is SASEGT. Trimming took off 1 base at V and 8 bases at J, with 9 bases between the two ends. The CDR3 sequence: CASSEGRRDEQFF. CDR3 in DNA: TGTGCCAGCAGTGAAGGGAGGCGGGATGAGCAGTTCTTC.

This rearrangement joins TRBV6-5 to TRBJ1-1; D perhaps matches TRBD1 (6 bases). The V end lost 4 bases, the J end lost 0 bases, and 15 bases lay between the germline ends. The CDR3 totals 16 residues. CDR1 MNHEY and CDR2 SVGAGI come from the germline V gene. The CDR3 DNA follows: TGTGCCAGCAGTTCCGGGACACTTGTCATGAACACTGAAGCTTTCTTT. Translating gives CASSSGTLVMNTEAFF.

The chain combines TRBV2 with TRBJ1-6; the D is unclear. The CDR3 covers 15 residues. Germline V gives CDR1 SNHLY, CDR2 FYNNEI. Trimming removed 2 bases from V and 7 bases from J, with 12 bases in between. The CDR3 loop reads CASSEKGRENSPLHF. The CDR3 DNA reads TGTGCCAGCAGTGAAAAGGGCCGGGAGAATTCACCCCTCCACTTT.

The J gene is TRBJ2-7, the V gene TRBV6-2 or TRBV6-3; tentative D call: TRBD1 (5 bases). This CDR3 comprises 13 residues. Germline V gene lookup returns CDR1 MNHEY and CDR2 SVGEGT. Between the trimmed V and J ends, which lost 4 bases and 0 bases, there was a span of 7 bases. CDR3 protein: CASSWGSSYEQYF. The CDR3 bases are TGTGCCAGCAGTTGGGGCTCCTCCTACGAGCAGTACTTC.

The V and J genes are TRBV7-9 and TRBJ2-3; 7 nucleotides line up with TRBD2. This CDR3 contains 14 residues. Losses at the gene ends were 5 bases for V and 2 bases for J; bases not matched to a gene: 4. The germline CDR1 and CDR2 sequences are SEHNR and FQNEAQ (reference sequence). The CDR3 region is CASSSLADTDTQYF. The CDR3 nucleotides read TGTGCCAGCAGCAGTCTAGCGGACACAGATACGCAGTATTTT.

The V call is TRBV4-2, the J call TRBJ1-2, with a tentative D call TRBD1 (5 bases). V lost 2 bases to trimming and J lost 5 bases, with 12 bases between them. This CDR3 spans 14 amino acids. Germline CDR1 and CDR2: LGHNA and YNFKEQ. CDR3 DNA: TGTGCCAGCAGCCAAACGGGGGACCCTTATGGCTACACCTTC. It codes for CASSQTGDPYGYTF.

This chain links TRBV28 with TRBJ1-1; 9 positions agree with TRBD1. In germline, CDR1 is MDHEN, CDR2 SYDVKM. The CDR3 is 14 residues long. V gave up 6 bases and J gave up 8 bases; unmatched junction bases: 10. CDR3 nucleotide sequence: TGTGCCAGCAGGAAAACGGGACAGGGCAGAGAAGCTTTCTTT. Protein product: CASRKTGQGREAFF.

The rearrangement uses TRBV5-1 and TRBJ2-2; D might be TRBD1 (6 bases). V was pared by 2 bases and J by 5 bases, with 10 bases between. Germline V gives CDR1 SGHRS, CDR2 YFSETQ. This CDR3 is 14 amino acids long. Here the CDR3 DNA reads TGCGCCAGCAGCTTACAGGGAAGAACCGGGGAGCTGTTTTTT. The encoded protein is CASSLQGRTGELFF.

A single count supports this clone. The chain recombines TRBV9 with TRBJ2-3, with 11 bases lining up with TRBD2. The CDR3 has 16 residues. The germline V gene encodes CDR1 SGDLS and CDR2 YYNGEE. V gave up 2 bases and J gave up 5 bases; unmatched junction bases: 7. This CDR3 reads CASSVRPGLAVDTQYF. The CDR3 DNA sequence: TGTGCCAGCAGCGTCCGGCCGGGACTAGCGGTAGATACGCAGTATTTT. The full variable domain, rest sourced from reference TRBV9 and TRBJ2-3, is DSGVTQTPKHLITATGQRVTLRCSPRSGDLSVYWYQQSLDQGLQFLIQYYNGEERAKGNILERFSAQQFPDLHSELNLSSLELGDSALYFCASSVRPGLAVDTQYFGPGTRLTVL.

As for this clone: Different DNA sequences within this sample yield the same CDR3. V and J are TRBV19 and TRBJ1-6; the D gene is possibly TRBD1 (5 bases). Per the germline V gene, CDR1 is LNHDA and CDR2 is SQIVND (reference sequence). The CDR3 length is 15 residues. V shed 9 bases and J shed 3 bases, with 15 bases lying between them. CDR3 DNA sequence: TGTGCCAGCAGAATAGACGACAGCTATAATTCACCCCTCCACTTT. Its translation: CASRIDDSYNSPLHF.

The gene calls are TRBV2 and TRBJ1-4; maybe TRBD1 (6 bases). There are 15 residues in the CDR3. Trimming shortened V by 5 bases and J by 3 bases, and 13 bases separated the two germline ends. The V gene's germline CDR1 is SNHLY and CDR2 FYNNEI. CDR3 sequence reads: CASSTNRAANEKLFF. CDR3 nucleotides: TGTGCCAGCAGTACCAACAGGGCCGCTAATGAAAAACTGTTTTTT.

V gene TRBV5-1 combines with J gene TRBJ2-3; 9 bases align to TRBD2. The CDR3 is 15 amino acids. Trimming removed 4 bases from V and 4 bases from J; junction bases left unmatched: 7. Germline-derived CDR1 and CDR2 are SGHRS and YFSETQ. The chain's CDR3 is CASSPIAGAADTQYF. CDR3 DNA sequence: TGCGCCAGCAGCCCCATAGCGGGAGCCGCAGATACGCAGTATTTT. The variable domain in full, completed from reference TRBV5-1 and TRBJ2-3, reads KAGVTQTPRYLIKTRGQQVTLSCSPISGHRSVSWYQQTPGQGLQFLFEYFSETQRNKGNFPGRFSGRQFSNSRSEMNVSTLELGDSALYLCASSPIAGAADTQYFGPGTRLTVL.

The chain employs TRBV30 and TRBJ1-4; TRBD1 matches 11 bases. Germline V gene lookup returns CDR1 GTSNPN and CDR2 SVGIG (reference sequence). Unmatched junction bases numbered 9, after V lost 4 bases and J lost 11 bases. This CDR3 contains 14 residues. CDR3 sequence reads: CAWTRRTGGGKLFF. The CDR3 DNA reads TGTGCCTGGACCCGAAGGACAGGGGGCGGGAAACTGTTTTTT.

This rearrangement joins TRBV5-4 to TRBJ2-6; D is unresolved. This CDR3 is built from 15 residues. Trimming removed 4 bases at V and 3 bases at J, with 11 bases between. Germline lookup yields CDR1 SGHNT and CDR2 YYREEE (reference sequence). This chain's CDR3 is CASSSPTFGANVLTF. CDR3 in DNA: TGTGCCAGCAGCAGTCCCACTTTTGGGGCCAACGTCCTGACTTTC. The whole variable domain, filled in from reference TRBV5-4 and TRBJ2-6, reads ETGVTQSPTHLIKTRGQQVTLRCSSQSGHNTVSWYQQALGQGPQFIFQYYREEENGRGNFPPRFSGLQFPNYSSELNVNALELDDSALYLCASSSPTFGANVLTFGAGSRLTVL.

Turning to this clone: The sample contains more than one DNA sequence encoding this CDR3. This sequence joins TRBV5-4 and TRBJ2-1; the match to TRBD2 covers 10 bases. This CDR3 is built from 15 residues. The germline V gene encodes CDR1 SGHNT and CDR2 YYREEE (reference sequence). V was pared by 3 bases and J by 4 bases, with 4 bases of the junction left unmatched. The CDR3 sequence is CASSSGLAAYNEQFF. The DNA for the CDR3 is TGTGCCAGCAGCTCCGGACTAGCGGCTTACAATGAGCAGTTCTTC.

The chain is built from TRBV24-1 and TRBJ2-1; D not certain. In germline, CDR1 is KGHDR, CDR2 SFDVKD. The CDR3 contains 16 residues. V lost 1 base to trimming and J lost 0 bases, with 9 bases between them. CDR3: CATSDFGPGSYNEQFF. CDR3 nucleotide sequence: TGTGCCACCAGTGATTTCGGCCCAGGCTCCTACAATGAGCAGTTCTTC.

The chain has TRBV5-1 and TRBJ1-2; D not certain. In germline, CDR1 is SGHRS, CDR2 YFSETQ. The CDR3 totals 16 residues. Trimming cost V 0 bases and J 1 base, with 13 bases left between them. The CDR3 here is CASSLAATIINYGYTF. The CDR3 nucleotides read TGCGCCAGCAGCTTGGCCGCGACAATCATTAACTATGGCTACACCTTC.